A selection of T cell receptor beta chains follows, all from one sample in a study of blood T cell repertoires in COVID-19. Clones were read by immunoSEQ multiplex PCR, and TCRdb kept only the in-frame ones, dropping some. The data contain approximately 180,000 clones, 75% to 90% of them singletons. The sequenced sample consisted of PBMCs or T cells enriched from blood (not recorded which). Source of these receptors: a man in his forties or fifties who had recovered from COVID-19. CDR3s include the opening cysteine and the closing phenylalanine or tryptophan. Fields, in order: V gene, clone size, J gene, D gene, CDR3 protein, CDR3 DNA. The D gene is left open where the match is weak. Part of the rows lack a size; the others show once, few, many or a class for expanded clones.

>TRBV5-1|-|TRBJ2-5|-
CASSFTEQETQYF
TGCGCCAGCAGCTTTACAGAACAAGAGACCCAGTACTTC
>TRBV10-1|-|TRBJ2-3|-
CASSENPRDTQYF
TGCGCCAGCAGTGAGAACCCGAGGGATACGCAGTATTTT
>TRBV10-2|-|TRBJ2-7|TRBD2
CASTLGLAGPSEQYF
TGCGCCAGCACCTTGGGACTAGCGGGGCCAAGCGAGCAGTACTTC
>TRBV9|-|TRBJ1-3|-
CASSVDNSGNTIYF
TGTGCCAGCAGCGTAGATAACTCTGGAAACACCATATATTTT
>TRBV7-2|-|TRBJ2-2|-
CASSHRGEDGELFF
TGTGCCAGCAGCCATCGAGGGGAGGACGGGGAGCTGTTTTTT
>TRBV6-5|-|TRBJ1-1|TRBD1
CASSRDRVDTEAFF
TGTGCCAGCAGTAGGGACAGGGTGGACACTGAAGCTTTCTTT
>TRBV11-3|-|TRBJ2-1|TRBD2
CASSLDRWVGTSSEGAQFF
TGTGCCAGCAGCTTAGATCGTTGGGTGGGGACTAGTTCTGAGGGAGCGCAGTTCTTC
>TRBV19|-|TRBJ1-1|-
CASTTDGFMNTEAFF
TGTGCCAGTACCACAGACGGATTCATGAACACTGAAGCTTTCTTT
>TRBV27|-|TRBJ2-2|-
CASSLAGINTGELFF
TGTGCCAGCAGTTTAGCAGGGATAAACACCGGGGAGCTGTTTTTT
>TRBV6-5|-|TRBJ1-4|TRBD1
CASQGDGTNEKLFF
TGTGCCTCGCAGGGGGATGGGACTAATGAAAAACTGTTTTTT
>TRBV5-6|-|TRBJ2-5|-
CASSLAWAIQETQYF
TGTGCCAGCAGCTTGGCCTGGGCCATCCAAGAGACCCAGTACTTC
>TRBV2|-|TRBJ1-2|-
CASSASRGFNYGYTF
TGTGCCAGCAGCGCCTCACGAGGGTTTAACTATGGCTACACCTTC
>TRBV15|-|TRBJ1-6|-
CATSRADINSPLHF
TGTGCCACCAGCAGAGCCGACATTAATTCACCCCTCCACTTT
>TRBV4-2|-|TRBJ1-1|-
CASSQDEGGTEAFF
TGTGCCAGCAGCCAAGATGAGGGGGGGACTGAAGCTTTCTTT
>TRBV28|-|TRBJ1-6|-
CASSLLRAGQVALHF
TGTGCCAGCAGTTTACTCCGAGCAGGGCAGGTAGCCCTCCACTTT
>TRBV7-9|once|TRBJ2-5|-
CASSPRGTQETQYF
TGTGCCAGCAGCCCTCGGGGGACCCAAGAGACCCAGTACTTC
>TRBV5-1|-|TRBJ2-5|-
CASSLGLFQETQYF
TGCGCCAGCAGCTTGGGACTCTTCCAAGAGACCCAGTACTTC
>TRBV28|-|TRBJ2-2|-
CASSSSTGELFF
TGTGCCAGCAGTTCCTCGACCGGGGAGCTGTTTTTT
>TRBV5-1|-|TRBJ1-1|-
CASSAHTNTEAFF
TGCGCCAGCAGCGCGCATACGAACACTGAAGCTTTCTTT
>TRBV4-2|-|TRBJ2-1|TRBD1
CASSQDRTGTFF
TGTGCCAGCAGCCAAGATCGGACAGGGACGTTCTTC
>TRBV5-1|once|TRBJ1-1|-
CASSSDTYTEAFF
TGCGCCAGCAGCTCTGACACCTACACTGAAGCTTTCTTT
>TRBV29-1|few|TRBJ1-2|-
CSDRASGGYTF
TGCAGCGACAGGGCTTCTGGCGGCTACACCTTC
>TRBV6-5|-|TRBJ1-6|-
CATREGSSYNSPLHF
TGTGCCACCCGGGAGGGGAGCTCCTATAATTCACCCCTCCACTTT
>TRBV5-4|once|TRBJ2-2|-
CASSQVQQENGELFF
TGTGCCAGCAGCCAAGTGCAACAGGAAAACGGGGAGCTGTTTTTT
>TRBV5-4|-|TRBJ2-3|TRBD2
CASSSQRGAGGDTQYF
TGTGCCAGCAGCTCACAAAGGGGGGCGGGAGGAGATACGCAGTATTTT
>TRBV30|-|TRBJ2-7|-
CAWSVQGTDEQYF
TGTGCCTGGAGTGTACAGGGGACTGATGAGCAGTACTTC